This TCR beta chain is from a study of PD-1 blockade in classical Hodgkin lymphoma. Germline lookup yields CDR1 MNHNS and CDR2 SASEGT. The CDR3 is 12 amino acids. V was trimmed by 6 bases and J by 10 bases, leaving 15 bases between them. The method was immunoSEQ multiplex PCR; TCRdb's version includes in-frame clones alone and lacks a portion of them. The sample has tens of thousands of clones, roughly 76% seen once. Described time point: cycle 4 day 1 (C4D1), after six to seven weeks of nivolumab. Following autologous stem cell transplantation, relapse occurred in every patient, and exposure to brentuximab vedotin varied. Magnetic negative selection served to purify CD4+ T cells out of PBMCs that had been thawed.

The material was CD4+ T cells from blood, obtained before the fourth cycle of nivolumab. The chain joins TRBV6-1 to TRBJ1-1; tentative D call: TRBD1 (5 bases). The origin of this receptor is a human donor with classical Hodgkin lymphoma. CDR3 region: CASRGVRVGAFF. CDR3 nucleotide sequence: TGTGCCAGCAGGGGGGTTAGGGTGGGAGCTTTCTTT.